This T cell receptor beta chain was recovered during a study of identical twins. Notes on the study in general: Insertion counts were lower in abundant cord blood beta clonotypes, a trend that memory repertoires did not show. Alpha sequences that were out-of-frame and twin-shared showed an excess of low generation probability. Findings depended on cross-sectional statistics rather than tracking the same donors.

TCRdb re-called the 5' RACE reads with MiXCR, one entry per CDR3 protein. The sample has 600,000 to 850,000 distinct CDR3 sequences, approximately 18% seen once. Concerning this clonotype: Its specificity is not known.

V lost 9 bases and J lost 2, with 16 bases in between. This CDR3 spans 14 amino acids. CDR1 is LGHNT and CDR2 is FRNRAP in the germline V gene. The sample also formed part of further work on T cells expressing NK-cell markers. That source adds: Whether the expanded NKG2C+ T cell clones recognized HCMV remained unclear.

This rearrangement joins TRBV12-5 to TRBJ2-5, with D possibly matching TRBD1 (6 bases). The sample taken for sequencing was PBMCs. This receptor was obtained from a woman aged 18-29 years in good health. The CDR3 bases are TGTGCTAGGCCCTCGCCGACAGGACAAGAGACCCAGTACTTC. Translated: CARPSPTGQETQYF. Variable domain in full (rest from reference TRBV12-5 and TRBJ2-5): DARVTQTPRHKVTEMGQEVTMRCQPILGHNTVFWYRQTMMQGLELLAYFRNRAPLDDSGMPKDRFSAEMPDATLATLKIQPSEPRDSAVYFCARPSPTGQETQYFGPGTRLLVL.